This entry features one TCR beta chain sequence. CDR1 is MGHDK, CDR2 SYGVNS, per germline. V shed 8 bases, J shed 2 bases, and the junction held 9 bases outside the gene matches. The CDR3 extends over 14 amino acids. The data originate from a study of blood T cell repertoires in COVID-19. Study overall: Researchers got acute and convalescent COVID-19 samples from the United States, Italy and Spain. PBMCs, B-cell-depleted T cells, or T cells provided the cDNA or gDNA that made up the material.

Per the original methods: Estimates of nucleated cell counts were drawn from the amplification of reference gene primers. Assay used: immunoSEQ multiplex PCR; TCRdb lists only in-frame clones, some missing. D and trimming were read from the DNA, whereas the V and J calls and clone size are those reported in that table. The profile shows tens of thousands of clones, around 90% of them singletons. The sequence derives from a woman aged 80 or over with acute or convalescent COVID-19. The specimen sequenced was peripheral blood. This chain connects TRBV25-1 to TRBJ2-7; 7 bases match TRBD1. DNA for the CDR3: TGTGCCAGCCGTCGACAGGGTTCTGCCTACGAGCAGTACTTC. It yields the protein CASRRQGSAYEQYF.